This T cell receptor (beta chain) was documented in a study of blood T cells in healthy people across ages. The overall study: Template switching caught about one barcoded beta molecule for each two T cells. Study-level points and caveats: Naive T cell percentage showed a strong correlation with the diversity of TCR beta.

In regard to this clonotype: Its target is unknown.

The donors, healthy Caucasians from Russia, were aged roughly 6 to 100. PBMCs were isolated at a quantity of at least 6 million per sample. This CDR3 is built from 14 residues. Germline values: CDR1 SGHRS, CDR2 YFSETQ. V shed 2 bases, J shed 6 bases, and the junction held 4 bases outside the gene matches. Combining a sample-barcoded 5' primer with a J-beta primer mix, a second PCR ran for about 7 to 12 cycles. Each CDR3 protein is one row after TCRdb ran MiXCR on the 5' RACE reads. The sample holds about 1,000,000 distinct CDR3 sequences, more than 35% seen once. The sequence was obtained from a woman aged 55-75 years in good health. The rearrangement uses TRBV5-1 and TRBJ2-2; TRBD1 matches 7 bases. The specimen was blood. The chain's CDR3 is CASSLRQGPGELFF. For the CDR3, the DNA is TGCGCCAGCAGCTTACGACAGGGACCCGGGGAGCTGTTTTTT.